The entry below describes one TCR beta chain. Its target is unknown. This record comes from a study of cytomegalovirus exposure and HLA in healthy donors. Study-level results: It was taken for granted in presence/absence analyses that sequencing depth across donors was roughly uniform. Association with HLA alleles at 0.05 false discovery rate was found for around 15,000 TCR beta sequences in a later analysis. Later analysis indicated greater clonal expansion among HLA-associated TCR beta chains than among equally common other chains.

Trimming stripped 6 bases from V and 0 bases from J, with 12 bases between. This CDR3 region has 16 residues. Germline V gene sequence: CDR1 MDHEN, CDR2 SYDVKM. The PCR made use of 60 Vbeta and 13 Jbeta primers. Repertoires were generated with immunoSEQ multiplex PCR, while TCRdb's copy carries only in-frame clones and drops some. The sample's table shows tens of thousands of clones. Sample: PBMCs. The V gene is TRBV28, the J gene TRBJ2-6; the D is unclear. The TCR was taken from a woman in her 40s in good health and CMV-seropositive. In DNA, the CDR3 is TGTGCCAGCAGCCCCGCTGGCAACTCTGGGGCCAACGTCCTGACTTTC. Translating gives CASSPAGNSGANVLTF.